What follows is one TCR beta chain and its context. This sample was included in a study of blood T cell repertoires in COVID-19. Study details: Collection of acute and convalescent COVID-19 samples took place in the United States, Italy and Spain.

In the authors' workflow: Amplification from reference gene primers served as the basis for estimated nucleated cell counts. Profiling relied on immunoSEQ multiplex PCR, and the TCRdb table lists in-frame clones only, not all of them. The D gene and trimming were derived from the DNA, and the V and J assignments and clone size from that table. The sample yields about 310,000 clones, 90% seen once. With 7 bases clipped from V and 6 bases from J, the junction kept 13 bases outside the gene matches. Germline V gene data show CDR1 as LGHNA and CDR2 as YNFKEQ. This CDR3 comprises 16 residues. The chain couples TRBV4-2 to TRBJ2-1, with 9 bases fitting TRBD2. The sample consisted of peripheral blood. This sequence originates from a woman aged 30 to 39 with COVID-19, enrolled during active disease. The CDR3 DNA reads as TGTGCCAGCATGGGGCTTTCTAGCGGGGTCCCCAATGAGCAGTTCTTC. Its translation: CASMGLSSGVPNEQFF.